This TCR beta chain comes out of a study of blood T cell repertoires in COVID-19. CDR1 and CDR2 (germline): LNHDA, SQIVND (reference sequence). The CDR3 length is 14 residues. The junction had 1 base not matched to a gene; V was cut back by 3 bases and J by 3 bases. Original processing methods: Amplification of reference gene primers was used by the study to estimate nucleated cell counts. Assay: immunoSEQ multiplex PCR; the TCRdb copy retains only in-frame clones and omits some. V and J calls and clone size are as listed in that table; D and trimming were resolved from the DNA. This sample yields some 260,000 clones, of which roughly 80% are seen a single time; 4.1% belongs to the top ten.

The chain has TRBV19 and TRBJ2-2; TRBD2 matches 7 bases. Input material: PBMCs or T cells enriched from blood (not recorded which). This TCR was sampled from a man between 25 and 39 years old with acute COVID-19. The CDR3 region has the DNA TGTGCCAGTAGTATGGGAGGGGACACCGGGGAGCTGTTTTTT. Translating gives CASSMGGDTGELFF.